The T cell receptor (beta chain) described here comes from a study of cytomegalovirus exposure and HLA in healthy donors. A multiplex PCR was run with 60 Vbeta primers and 13 Jbeta primers. Methods used by the authors: In a later analysis, approximately 80 million unique TCR beta chains included roughly 11 million shared by two or more donors. The repertoire was sequenced with immunoSEQ multiplex PCR; TCRdb's copy has only in-frame clones and lacks some. The DNA was the basis for D and trimming; V, J and clone size are from that table. The sample has some 130,000 clones, 60% to 80% seen once. Germline-derived CDR1 and CDR2 are SEHNR and FQNEAQ (reference sequence). The CDR3 is 15 residues long. Trimming left V 6 bases short and J 2 bases short, with 13 bases between. Whole-study findings and limits: Follow-up analysis found HLA locus-dependent TCR association rates, highest for DRB1 and lowest for HLA-C.

This clone was recorded only once. The antigen remains undetermined. The clonotype originates from an older woman in good health and CMV-seropositive. Sequencing used PBMCs. The V call is TRBV7-9, the J call TRBJ1-4, with D possibly TRBD1 on 5 matching bases. The CDR3 DNA follows: TGTGCCAGCAGTTTTATGGGGCAGACTAATGAAAAACTGTTTTTT. Encoded protein: CASSFMGQTNEKLFF.